This T cell receptor beta chain originates from a study of blood T cell repertoires in COVID-19. About the research overall: Whether acute or convalescent, the COVID-19 samples came from the United States, Italy and Spain.

Method: immunoSEQ multiplex PCR; TCRdb's copy keeps in-frame clones and lacks some. This sample yields fewer than 300,000 clones, of which roughly 85% are seen a single time; 2.5% belongs to the top ten. This clone was observed many times. Across 20 to 25 US areas, participants ranged in age from about 18 to 90 years. Grouping used clinical history reported by participants in a survey and questionnaire. In germline, CDR1 is MNHEY, CDR2 SVGAGI. Trimming removed 5 bases from V and 8 bases from J; junction bases left unmatched: 9. The CDR3 contains 14 residues. The sequenced sample consisted of PBMCs or T cells enriched from blood (not recorded which). V and J are TRBV6-5 and TRBJ2-3; 8 bases align to TRBD2. This receptor was taken from a woman aged 45-65 years who had recovered from COVID-19. CDR3 coding DNA: TGTGCCAGCAGTCCCGTGGGCGGGAGGATTACGCAGTATTTT. This gives the protein CASSPVGGRITQYF.